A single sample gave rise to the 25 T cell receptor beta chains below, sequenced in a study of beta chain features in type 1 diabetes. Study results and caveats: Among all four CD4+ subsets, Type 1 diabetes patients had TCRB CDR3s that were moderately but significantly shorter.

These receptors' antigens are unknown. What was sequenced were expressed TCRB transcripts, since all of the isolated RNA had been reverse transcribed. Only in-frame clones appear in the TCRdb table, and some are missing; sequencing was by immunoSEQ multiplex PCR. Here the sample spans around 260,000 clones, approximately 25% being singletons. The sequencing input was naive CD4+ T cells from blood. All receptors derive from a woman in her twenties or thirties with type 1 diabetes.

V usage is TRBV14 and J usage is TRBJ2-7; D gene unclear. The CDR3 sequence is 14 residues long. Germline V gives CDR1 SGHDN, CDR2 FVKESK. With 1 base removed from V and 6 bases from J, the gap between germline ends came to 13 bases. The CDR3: CASSQVLLQTEQYF. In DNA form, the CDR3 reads TGTGCCAGCAGCCAAGTATTGTTACAAACCGAGCAGTACTTC.

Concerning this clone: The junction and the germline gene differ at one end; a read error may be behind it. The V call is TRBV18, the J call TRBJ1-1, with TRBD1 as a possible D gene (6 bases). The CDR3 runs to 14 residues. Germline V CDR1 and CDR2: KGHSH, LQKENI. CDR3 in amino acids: CASSPQGGNTEAFF. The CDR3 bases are TGTGCCAGCTCCCCACAGGGAGGGAACACTGAAGCTTTCTTT.

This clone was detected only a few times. This CDR3 reads CAWSRGTGGPDTQYF. CDR3 in DNA: TGTGCCTGGAGCCGAGGGACAGGGGGCCCAGATACGCAGTATTTT. This chain joins TRBV30 and TRBJ2-3, with 12 bases matching TRBD1. The germline CDR1 and CDR2 sequences are GTSNPN and SVGIG (reference sequence). The trim removed 3 bases at V and 4 bases at J, leaving 5 bases unmatched. The CDR3 has 15 amino acids.

The DNA of the CDR3 is TGTGCCTGGAGTGGGGACAGGGAGGGGCGCGATACAGCAAACAATGAGCAGTTCTTC. The encoded protein is CAWSGDREGRDTANNEQFF. The chain joins TRBV30 to TRBJ2-1; the match to TRBD1 covers 9 bases. Germline CDR1 is GTSNPN and CDR2 is SVGIG (reference sequence). The CDR3 length is 19 residues. J lost 5 bases, V lost 1 base, and 18 bases had no gene match.

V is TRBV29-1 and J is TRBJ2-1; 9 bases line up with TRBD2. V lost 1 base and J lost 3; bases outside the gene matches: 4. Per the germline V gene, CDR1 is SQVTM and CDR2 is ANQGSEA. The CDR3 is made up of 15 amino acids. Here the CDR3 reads CSVEGGGRGYNEQFF. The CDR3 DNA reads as TGCAGCGTTGAAGGGGGCGGGAGGGGCTACAATGAGCAGTTCTTC.

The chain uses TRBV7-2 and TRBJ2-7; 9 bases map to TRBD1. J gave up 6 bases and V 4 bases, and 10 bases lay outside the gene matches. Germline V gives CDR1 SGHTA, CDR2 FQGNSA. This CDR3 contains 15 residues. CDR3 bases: TGTGCCAGCAGCTCACAGGGGGCGAGCACGGGCGAGCAGTACTTC. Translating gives CASSSQGASTGEQYF.

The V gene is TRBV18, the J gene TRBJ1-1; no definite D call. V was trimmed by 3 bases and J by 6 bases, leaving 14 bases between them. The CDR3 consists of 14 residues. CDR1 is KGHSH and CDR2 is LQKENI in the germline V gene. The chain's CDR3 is CASSPLGEAPEAFF. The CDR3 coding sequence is TGTGCCAGCTCACCCCTCGGGGAGGCCCCTGAAGCTTTCTTT.

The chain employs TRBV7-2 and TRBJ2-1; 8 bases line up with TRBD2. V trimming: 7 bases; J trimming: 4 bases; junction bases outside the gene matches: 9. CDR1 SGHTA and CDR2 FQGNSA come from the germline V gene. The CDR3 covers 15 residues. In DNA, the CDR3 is TGTGCCAGCACCAACCAACTAGCGGAGTACAATGAGCAGTTCTTC. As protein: CASTNQLAEYNEQFF. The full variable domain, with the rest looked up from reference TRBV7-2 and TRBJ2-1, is GAGVSQSPSNKVTEKGKDVELRCDPISGHTALYWYRQSLGQGLEFLIYFQGNSAPDKSGLPSDRFSAERTGGSVSTLTIQRTQQEDSAVYLCASTNQLAEYNEQFFGPGTRLTVL.

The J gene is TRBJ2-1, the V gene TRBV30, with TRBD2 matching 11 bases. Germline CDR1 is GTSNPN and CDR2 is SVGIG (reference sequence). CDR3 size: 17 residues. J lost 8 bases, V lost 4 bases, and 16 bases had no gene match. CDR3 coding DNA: TGTGCCTGGAACAGGGGGTATACTAGCGGGAGTATTGATGAGCAGTTCTTC. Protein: CAWNRGYTSGSIDEQFF.

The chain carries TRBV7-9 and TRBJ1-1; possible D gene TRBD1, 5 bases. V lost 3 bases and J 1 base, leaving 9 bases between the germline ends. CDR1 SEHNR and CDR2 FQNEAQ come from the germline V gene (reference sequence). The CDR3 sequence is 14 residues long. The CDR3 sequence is CASSLGLPNTEAFF. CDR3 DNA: TGTGCCAGCAGCTTGGGACTGCCGAACACTGAAGCTTTCTTT.

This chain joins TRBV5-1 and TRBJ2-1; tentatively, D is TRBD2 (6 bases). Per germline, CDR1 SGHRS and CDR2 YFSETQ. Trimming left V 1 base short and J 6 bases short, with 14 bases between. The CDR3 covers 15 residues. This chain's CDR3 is CASSLQSGGVNEQFF. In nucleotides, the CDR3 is TGCGCCAGCAGCTTGCAGTCCGGCGGGGTCAATGAGCAGTTCTTC.

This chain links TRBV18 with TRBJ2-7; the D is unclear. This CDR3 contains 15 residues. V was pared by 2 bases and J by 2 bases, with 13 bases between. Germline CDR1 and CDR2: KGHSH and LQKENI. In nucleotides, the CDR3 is TGTGCCAGCTCACCAGGGCTTGTCTTTGCCTACGAGCAGTACTTC. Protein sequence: CASSPGLVFAYEQYF.

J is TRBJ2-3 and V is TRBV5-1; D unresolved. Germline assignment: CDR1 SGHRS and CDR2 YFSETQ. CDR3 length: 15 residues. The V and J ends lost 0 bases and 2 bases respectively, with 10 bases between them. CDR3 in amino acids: CASSLVRLPTDTQYF. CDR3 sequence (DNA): TGCGCCAGCAGCTTGGTCCGACTCCCCACAGATACGCAGTATTTT.

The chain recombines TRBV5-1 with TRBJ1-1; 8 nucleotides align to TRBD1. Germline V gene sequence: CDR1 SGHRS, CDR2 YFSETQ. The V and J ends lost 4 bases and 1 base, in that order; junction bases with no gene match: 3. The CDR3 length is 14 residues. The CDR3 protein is CASSKTGENTEAFF. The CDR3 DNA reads TGCGCCAGCAGCAAGACAGGGGAGAACACTGAAGCTTTCTTT. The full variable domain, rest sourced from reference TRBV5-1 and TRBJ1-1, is KAGVTQTPRYLIKTRGQQVTLSCSPISGHRSVSWYQQTPGQGLQFLFEYFSETQRNKGNFPGRFSGRQFSNSRSEMNVSTLELGDSALYLCASSKTGENTEAFFGQGTRLTVV.

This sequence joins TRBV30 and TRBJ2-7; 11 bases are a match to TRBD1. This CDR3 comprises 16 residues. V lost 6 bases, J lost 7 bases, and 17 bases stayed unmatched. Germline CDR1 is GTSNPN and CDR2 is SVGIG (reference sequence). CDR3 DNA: TGTGCCTGCCCCTTCAGCCCGGGACAGGGGGGGTCGGAGCAGTACTTC. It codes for CACPFSPGQGGSEQYF.

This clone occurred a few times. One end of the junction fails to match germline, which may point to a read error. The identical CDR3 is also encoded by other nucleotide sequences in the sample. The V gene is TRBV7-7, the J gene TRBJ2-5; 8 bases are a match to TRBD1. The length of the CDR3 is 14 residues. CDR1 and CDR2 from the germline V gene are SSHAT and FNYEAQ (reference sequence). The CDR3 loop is CASSRDRGGETQYF. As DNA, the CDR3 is TGTGCTAGCAGCCGAGACAGGGGCGGAGAGACCCAGTACTTC.

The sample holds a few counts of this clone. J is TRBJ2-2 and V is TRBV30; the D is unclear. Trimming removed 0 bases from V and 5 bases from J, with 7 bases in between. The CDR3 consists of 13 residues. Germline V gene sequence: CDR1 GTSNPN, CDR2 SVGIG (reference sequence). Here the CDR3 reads CAWSVRLTGELFF. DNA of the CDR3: TGTGCCTGGAGTGTTCGCCTAACCGGGGAGCTGTTTTTT.

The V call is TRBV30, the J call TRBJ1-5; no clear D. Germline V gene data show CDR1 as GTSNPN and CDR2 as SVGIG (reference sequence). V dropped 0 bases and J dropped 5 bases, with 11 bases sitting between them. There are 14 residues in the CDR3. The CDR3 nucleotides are TGTGCCTGGAGTGTACTAGGGAGTCATCAGCCCCAGCATTTT. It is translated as CAWSVLGSHQPQHF. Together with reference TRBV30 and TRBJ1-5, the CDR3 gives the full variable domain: SQTIHQWPATLVQPVGSPLSLECTVEGTSNPNLYWYRQAAGRGLQLLFYSVGIGQISSEVPQNLSASRPQDRQFILSSKKLLLSDSGFYLCAWSVLGSHQPQHFGDGTRLSIL.

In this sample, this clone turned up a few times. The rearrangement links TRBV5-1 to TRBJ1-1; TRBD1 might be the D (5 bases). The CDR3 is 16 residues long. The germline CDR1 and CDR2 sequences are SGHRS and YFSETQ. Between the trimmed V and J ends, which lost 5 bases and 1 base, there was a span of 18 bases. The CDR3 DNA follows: TGCGCCAGCAGTTTCGGACACTCACTGGGGAACACTGAAGCTTTCTTT. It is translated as CASSFGHSLGNTEAFF.

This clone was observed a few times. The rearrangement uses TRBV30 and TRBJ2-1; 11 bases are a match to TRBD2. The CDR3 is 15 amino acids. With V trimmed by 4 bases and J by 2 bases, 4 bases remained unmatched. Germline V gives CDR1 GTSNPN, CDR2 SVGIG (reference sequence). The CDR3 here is CAWNVAGGPYNEQFF. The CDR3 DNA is TGTGCCTGGAACGTAGCGGGAGGGCCCTACAATGAGCAGTTCTTC.

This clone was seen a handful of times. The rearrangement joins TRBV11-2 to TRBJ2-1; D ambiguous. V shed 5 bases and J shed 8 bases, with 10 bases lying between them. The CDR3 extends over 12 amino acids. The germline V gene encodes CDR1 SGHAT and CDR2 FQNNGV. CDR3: CASSAYLDEQFF. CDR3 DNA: TGTGCCAGCAGCGCCTATCTCGATGAGCAGTTCTTC.

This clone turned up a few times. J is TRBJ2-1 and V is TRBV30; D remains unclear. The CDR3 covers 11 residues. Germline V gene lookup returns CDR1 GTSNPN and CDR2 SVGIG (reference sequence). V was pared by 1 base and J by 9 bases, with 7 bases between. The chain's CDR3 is CAWSARVEQFF. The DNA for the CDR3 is TGTGCCTGGAGTGCGCGTGTTGAGCAGTTCTTC.

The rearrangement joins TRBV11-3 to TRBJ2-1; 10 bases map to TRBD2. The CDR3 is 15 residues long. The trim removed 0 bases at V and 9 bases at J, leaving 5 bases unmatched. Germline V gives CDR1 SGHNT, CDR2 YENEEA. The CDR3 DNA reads TGTGCCAGCAGCTTAGAGCCTAGCGGGAGAGGTGAGCAGTTCTTC. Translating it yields CASSLEPSGRGEQFF.

CDR3 region: CASSRAESSYNEQFF. The CDR3 nucleotides read TGTGCCAGCTCAAGAGCGGAAAGCTCCTACAATGAGCAGTTCTTC. This chain uses TRBV18 with TRBJ2-1, with D perhaps TRBD2 (5 bases). Germline loops: CDR1 KGHSH, CDR2 LQKENI. Trimming left V 5 bases short and J 0 bases short, with 11 bases between. There are 15 residues in the CDR3. The whole variable domain, filled in from reference TRBV18 and TRBJ2-1, reads NAGVMQNPRHLVRRRGQEARLRCSPMKGHSHVYWYRQLPEEGLKFMVYLQKENIIDESGMPKERFSAEFPKEGPSILRIQQVVRGDSAAYFCASSRAESSYNEQFFGPGTRLTVL.

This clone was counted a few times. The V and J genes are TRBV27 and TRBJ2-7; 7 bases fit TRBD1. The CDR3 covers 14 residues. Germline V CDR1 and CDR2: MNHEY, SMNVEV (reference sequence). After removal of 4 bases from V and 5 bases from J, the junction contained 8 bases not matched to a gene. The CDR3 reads CASSWDRGRNEQYF. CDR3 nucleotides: TGTGCCAGCAGTTGGGACAGAGGTCGAAACGAGCAGTACTTC.